This T cell receptor (beta chain) is drawn from a study of T cells after yellow fever vaccination. From the 5' RACE reads, TCRdb called clonotypes with MiXCR, one entry per CDR3 protein. The sample includes 40,000 to 55,000 distinct CDR3 sequences, 6% to 8.5% of them seen just once. CDR3 length equals 14 residues. In germline, CDR1 is MNHEY, CDR2 SMNVEV (reference sequence). V gave up 2 bases and J gave up 4 bases, with 11 bases separating them. The study's findings and limits: The secondary T-cell response peaked on day 5, not day 15, but was weaker. FACS-sorted repertoires could harbor abundant contaminating bulk-population clonotypes.

V is TRBV27 and J is TRBJ1-2, with TRBD1 as a possible D gene (6 bases). The starting material was CD8+ T cells not binding an NS4B(214-222) dextramer, sorted from PBMCs, obtained around 45 days after the first yellow fever vaccination. The sequence came from a man aged 18 to 35 who received the YFV17D yellow fever vaccine. Written as DNA, the CDR3 is TGTGCCAGCAGTTTAGTAGGGGGTGGCTATGGCTACACCTTC. Translation gives CASSLVGGGYGYTF.